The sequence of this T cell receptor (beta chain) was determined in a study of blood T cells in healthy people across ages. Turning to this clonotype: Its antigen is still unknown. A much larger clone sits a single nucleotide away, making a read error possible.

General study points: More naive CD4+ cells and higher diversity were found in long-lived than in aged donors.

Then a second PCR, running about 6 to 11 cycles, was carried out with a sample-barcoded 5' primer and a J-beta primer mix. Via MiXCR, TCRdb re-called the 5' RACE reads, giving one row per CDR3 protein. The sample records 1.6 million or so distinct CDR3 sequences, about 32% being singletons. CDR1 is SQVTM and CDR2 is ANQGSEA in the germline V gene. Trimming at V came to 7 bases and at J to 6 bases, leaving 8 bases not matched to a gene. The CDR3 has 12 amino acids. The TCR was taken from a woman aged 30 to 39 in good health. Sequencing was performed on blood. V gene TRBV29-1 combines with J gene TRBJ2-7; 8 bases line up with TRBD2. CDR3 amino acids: CSGWTSRGEQYF. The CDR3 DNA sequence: TGCAGCGGTTGGACTAGCCGGGGCGAGCAGTACTTC.